The sequence of this T cell receptor beta chain was determined in a study of graft-versus-host responses after intestinal transplantation. On this clone itself: Its antigen is unidentified. The junction does not match germline at one end; this may be a read error. Other DNA sequences from this sample encode an identical CDR3 as well.

The CDR3 length is 15 residues. The germline CDR1 and CDR2 sequences are SGDLS and YYNGEE. The protocol was immunoSEQ multiplex PCR, while the TCRdb copy is restricted to in-frame clones and leaves out a portion. Of approximately 100,000 clones listed, roughly nine tenths were seen once; the top ten hold over 0.8%. This material consisted of unstimulated CD4+ T cells sorted from spleen or lymph node cells, taken before intestinal transplant. The sequence derives from a human donor who received an intestinal transplant. The chain is built from TRBV9 and TRBJ2-2, with TRBD1 identical over 7 bases. CDR3 coding DNA: TGTGCCAGCAGCTCCCAGACAGGGTTAGCCGGAGAGCTGTTTTTT. Residues: CASSSQTGLAGELFF.